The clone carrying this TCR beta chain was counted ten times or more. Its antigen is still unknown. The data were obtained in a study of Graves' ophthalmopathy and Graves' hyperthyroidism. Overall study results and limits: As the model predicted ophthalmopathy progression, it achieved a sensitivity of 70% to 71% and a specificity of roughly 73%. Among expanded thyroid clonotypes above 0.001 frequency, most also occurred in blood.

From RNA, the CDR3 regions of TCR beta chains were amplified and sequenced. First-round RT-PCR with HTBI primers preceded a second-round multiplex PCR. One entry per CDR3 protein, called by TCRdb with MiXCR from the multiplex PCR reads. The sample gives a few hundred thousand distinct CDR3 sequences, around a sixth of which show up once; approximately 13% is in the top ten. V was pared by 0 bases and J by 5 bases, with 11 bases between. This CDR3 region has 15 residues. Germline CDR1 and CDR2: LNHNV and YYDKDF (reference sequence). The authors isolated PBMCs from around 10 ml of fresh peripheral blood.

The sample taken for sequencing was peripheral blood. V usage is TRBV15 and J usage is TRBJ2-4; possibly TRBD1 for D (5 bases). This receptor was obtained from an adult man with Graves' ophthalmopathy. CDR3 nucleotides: TGTGCCACCAGCAGAGATCAGGGATTCCAAAACATTCAGTACTTC. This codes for CATSRDQGFQNIQYF.